This is a list of T cell receptor beta chains from one sample in a study of blood T cell repertoires in COVID-19. The protocol was immunoSEQ multiplex PCR, while the TCRdb copy is restricted to in-frame clones and leaves out a portion. The table includes approximately 300,000 clones, roughly 85% detected once. Material: PBMCs or T cells enriched from blood (not recorded which). All receptors derive from a woman in her twenties or thirties who had recovered from COVID-19. Each CDR3 is given with its conserved first and last residue. D genes are given only for firm matches. The size of a clone is reported for some rows only, either as once, few or many, or as a class for expanded clones.

cdr3_nt,cdr3_aa,d_call,v_call,j_call,clone_size
TGTGCCAGCAGTGAGCGGGGGGCCACTAGCACAGATACGCAGTATTTT,CASSERGATSTDTQYF,TRBD2,TRBV6-4,TRBJ2-3,-
TGCGCCAGCAGCTTGTTGCAGGGGGAGCATTCACCCCTCCACTTT,CASSLLQGEHSPLHF,TRBD1,TRBV5-1,TRBJ1-6,-
TGTGCCAGCAGTTACAGGGGGCGAGAAACTGAAGCTTTCTTT,CASSYRGRETEAFF,TRBD1,TRBV6-6,TRBJ1-1,few
TGTGCCAGCAGTTTACCTGGGGCAGCTTTCTTT,CASSLPGAAFF,-,TRBV12-3/TRBV12-4,TRBJ1-1,-
TGTGCCTGGAGTGGCGGAGCCGAGCAGTACTTC,CAWSGGAEQYF,-,TRBV30,TRBJ2-7,-
TGTGCCAGCAGCTTGACGGACAGTGAAGCTTTCTTT,CASSLTDSEAFF,-,TRBV7-9,TRBJ1-1,few
TGTGCTAGTGGTACCGACAGTTCCTACGAGCAGTACTTC,CASGTDSSYEQYF,-,TRBV12-5,TRBJ2-7,-
TGTGCCACCAGTGACCGACAGGGTAATGGCTACACCTTC,CATSDRQGNGYTF,TRBD1,TRBV24-1,TRBJ1-2,-
TGTGCCAGCAGCGGACTCCCTATGGTGCAGTTCTTC,CASSGLPMVQFF,-,TRBV27,TRBJ2-1,-
TGCGCCAGCAGCTTGGCTCAGAGGATGAATGAGCAGTTCTTC,CASSLAQRMNEQFF,-,TRBV5-1,TRBJ2-1,-
TGTGCCAGCAGCCCTCCCGGGGGCAATCAGCCCCAGCATTTT,CASSPPGGNQPQHF,-,TRBV7-9,TRBJ1-5,-
TGTGCCAGCAGCCAAGATTTGGCGGGACCTGGCACCGGGGAGCTGTTTTTT,CASSQDLAGPGTGELFF,-,TRBV3-1/TRBV3-2,TRBJ2-2,once
TGTGCCAGCAGTGAGGCCAGGGTCTACAATGAGCAGTTCTTC,CASSEARVYNEQFF,-,TRBV25-1,TRBJ2-1,-
TGTGCCAGCAGCCCTGGGCCCTACAACCCAGGAAACACCATATATTTT,CASSPGPYNPGNTIYF,-,TRBV7-3,TRBJ1-3,once
TGTGCCAGCAGCGCGGGACAGGGTTACAATGAGCAGTTCTTC,CASSAGQGYNEQFF,TRBD1,TRBV9,TRBJ2-1,-
TGTGCCAGCAGCTTAGAGGTACCAGGTCTCAATGGCTACACCTTC,CASSLEVPGLNGYTF,-,TRBV7-9,TRBJ1-2,-
TGCGCCAGCAGCTTGCTTGTCGGGTCGGGCACTGAAGCTTTCTTT,CASSLLVGSGTEAFF,-,TRBV5-1,TRBJ1-1,once
TGTGCCTGGACGGGGTCTCTCTATGGCTACACCTTC,CAWTGSLYGYTF,-,TRBV30,TRBJ1-2,-
TGCGCCAGCAGCACTCAGGGGGTCGGCTATGGCTACACCTTC,CASSTQGVGYGYTF,TRBD1,TRBV5-1,TRBJ1-2,-
TGTGCCAGCAGCTTAGGGGACAGGAAAGGGAAACTGTTTTTT,CASSLGDRKGKLFF,TRBD1,TRBV7-9,TRBJ1-4,once
TGTGCCAGCAGCCCTACAGGGTACCCCTACGAGCAGTACTTC,CASSPTGYPYEQYF,-,TRBV7-9,TRBJ2-7,-
TGCGCCAGCAGTGACGGGATCCGAAATTCACCCCTCCACTTT,CASSDGIRNSPLHF,-,TRBV10-1,TRBJ1-6,few
TGTGCCAGCAGCCGTACGAGTAAGCGGGGGGGGGAAGAGACCCAGTACTTC,CASSRTSKRGGEETQYF,TRBD2,TRBV4-2,TRBJ2-5,-
TGTGCCAGCAGCAGACTAGGACACTCTGGAAACACCATATATTTT,CASSRLGHSGNTIYF,-,TRBV5-8,TRBJ1-3,-
TGTGCCTGGAGTGTACCTTTCAGAACCTCTGGAAACACCATATATTTT,CAWSVPFRTSGNTIYF,-,TRBV30,TRBJ1-3,-
TGTGCCAGTAGTAGACCACAGGGGAGCTCCTACAATGAGCAGTTCTTC,CASSRPQGSSYNEQFF,TRBD1,TRBV19,TRBJ2-1,once
TGTGCCAGCAGTTTACTTGGGTGGAGGCCTTCCACCTACGAGCAGTACTTC,CASSLLGWRPSTYEQYF,-,TRBV28,TRBJ2-7,-
TGTGCCAGCAGCCGGACAGGGCAAGATACGCAGTATTTT,CASSRTGQDTQYF,TRBD1,TRBV12-3/TRBV12-4,TRBJ2-3,-
TGTGCCACCAGTGGCCGGACAGGGGGCCGGGAAAAACTGTTTTTT,CATSGRTGGREKLFF,TRBD1,TRBV24-1,TRBJ1-4,-
TGTGCCAGCAGTTTCGGAGGGATTAGCAATCAGCCCCAGCATTTT,CASSFGGISNQPQHF,-,TRBV27,TRBJ1-5,-
TGTGCCAGCAGGACGACAGGGGTCAACTATGGCTACACCTTC,CASRTTGVNYGYTF,TRBD1,TRBV7-2,TRBJ1-2,-
TGTGCCAGCAGCCTTCCGCACACAGGGGAGGCCTATGGCTACACCTTC,CASSLPHTGEAYGYTF,TRBD1,TRBV7-9,TRBJ1-2,-
TGTGCCAGCATACAGGACAGGGGTCCCTACGAGCAGTACTTC,CASIQDRGPYEQYF,TRBD1,TRBV6-5,TRBJ2-7,once
TGTGCCAGCAGCACCCGGGACAGGGGAGGCGAGCAGTACTTC,CASSTRDRGGEQYF,TRBD1,TRBV25-1,TRBJ2-7,-
TGTGCCAGCTCACCAAATCCTGACAGCAACATCCACTTT,CASSPNPDSNIHF,-,TRBV18,TRBJ1-6,-
TGCGCCAGCAGCCTGGGGGCAGGGGATGCAGGAAACACCATATATTTT,CASSLGAGDAGNTIYF,-,TRBV5-1,TRBJ1-3,-
TGTGCCAGCAGTTCTTACAGGGGAATTGGCCAGTACTTC,CASSSYRGIGQYF,TRBD1,TRBV27,TRBJ2-5,-
TGCGCCAGCAGCTCTGGACAGGGCCATGGCTACACCTTC,CASSSGQGHGYTF,TRBD1,TRBV5-1,TRBJ1-2,-
TGTGCCAGCAGTGAACACCGGGGGGCTGGTACAGATACGCAGTATTTT,CASSEHRGAGTDTQYF,-,TRBV25-1,TRBJ2-3,-
TGTGCCAGCAGCCCCCGGGCCGCGGGGGGGCCCTACGAGCAGTACTTC,CASSPRAAGGPYEQYF,TRBD2,TRBV7-2,TRBJ2-7,-
-,CASSFLWSPQTGELFF,-,TRBV7-2,TRBJ2-2,-
TGTGCCAGTAGCTTCAGCGGGCCCACCAATGAGCAGTTCTTC,CASSFSGPTNEQFF,-,TRBV19,TRBJ2-1,-
TGTGCCAGCAGTAGACAGAACACTGAAGCTTTCTTT,CASSRQNTEAFF,-,TRBV9,TRBJ1-1,-
TGTGCCAGCACCCACCGGGACAGGAACACTGAAGCTTTCTTT,CASTHRDRNTEAFF,TRBD1,TRBV7-4,TRBJ1-1,-
TGCGCCAGCAGCCCAGCCGGTACGGGAGAAGCAGCAAGTGAAAAACTGTTTTTT,CASSPAGTGEAASEKLFF,-,TRBV4-1,TRBJ1-4,-
TGTGCCAGCAGCCACCAGTCGCTAGCGGAAAGCTCCTACAATGAGCAGTTCTTC,CASSHQSLAESSYNEQFF,TRBD2,TRBV3-1/TRBV3-2,TRBJ2-1,few
TGTGCCAGCAGTATCGACAGGCAGAACACTGAAGCTTTCTTT,CASSIDRQNTEAFF,-,TRBV6-5,TRBJ1-1,-
TGCGCCAGCAGCCATCCGGGACAGGGGGCCGGCGAGCAGTACTTC,CASSHPGQGAGEQYF,TRBD1,TRBV4-1,TRBJ2-7,-
TGTGCCAGCAGCCCCAGGATCTCCTACGAGCAGTACTTC,CASSPRISYEQYF,-,TRBV5-6,TRBJ2-7,-
TGTGCCAGCAGCCCCGCTGGGCCTAACTACGAGCAGTACTTC,CASSPAGPNYEQYF,-,TRBV5-6,TRBJ2-7,-
TGTGCCAGCAGCTTAGGGGACAGGGGAGCGAGAAACACCATATATTTT,CASSLGDRGARNTIYF,TRBD1,TRBV7-9,TRBJ1-3,-
TGTGCCAGCAGCTTGGACAACCGGAACACTGAAGCTTTCTTT,CASSLDNRNTEAFF,-,TRBV7-3,TRBJ1-1,few
TGTGCCAGCAGTTTGGTGGGTGGGACAGGGGGGAATCAGCCCCAGCATTTT,CASSLVGGTGGNQPQHF,TRBD1,TRBV27,TRBJ1-5,-
TGTGCCAGCAGCTCGGACTGGACTAAGGGGTCACCCCTCCACTTT,CASSSDWTKGSPLHF,-,TRBV11-2,TRBJ1-6,-
TGTGCCTGGGATACAGGGGGCGCGAATTCACCCCTCCACTTT,CAWDTGGANSPLHF,TRBD1,TRBV30,TRBJ1-6,-